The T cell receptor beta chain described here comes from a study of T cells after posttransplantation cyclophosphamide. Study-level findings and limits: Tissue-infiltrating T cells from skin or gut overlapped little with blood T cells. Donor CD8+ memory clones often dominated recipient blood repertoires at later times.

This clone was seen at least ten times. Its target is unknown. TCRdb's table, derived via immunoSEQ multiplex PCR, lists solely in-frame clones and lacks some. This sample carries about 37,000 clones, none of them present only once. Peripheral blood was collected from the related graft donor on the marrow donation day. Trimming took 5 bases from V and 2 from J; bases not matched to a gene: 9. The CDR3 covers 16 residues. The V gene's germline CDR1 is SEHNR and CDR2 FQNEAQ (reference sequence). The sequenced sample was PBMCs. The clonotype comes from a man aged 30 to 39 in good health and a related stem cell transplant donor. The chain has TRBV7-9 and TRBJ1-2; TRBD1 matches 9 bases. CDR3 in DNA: TGTGCCAGCAGCCCAAACACAGGGGGCACGAACTATGGCTACACCTTC. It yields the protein CASSPNTGGTNYGYTF.